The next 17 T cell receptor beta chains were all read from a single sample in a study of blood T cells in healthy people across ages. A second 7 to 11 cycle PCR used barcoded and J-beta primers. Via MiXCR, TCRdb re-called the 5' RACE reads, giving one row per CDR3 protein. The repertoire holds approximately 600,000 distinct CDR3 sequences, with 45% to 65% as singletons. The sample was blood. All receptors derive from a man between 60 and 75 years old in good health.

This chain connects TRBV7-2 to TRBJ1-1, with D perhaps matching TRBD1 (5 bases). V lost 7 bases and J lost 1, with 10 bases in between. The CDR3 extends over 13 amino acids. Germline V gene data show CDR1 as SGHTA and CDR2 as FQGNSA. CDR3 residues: CASTHQGNTEAFF. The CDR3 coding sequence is TGTGCCAGCACCCACCAGGGGAACACTGAAGCTTTCTTT.

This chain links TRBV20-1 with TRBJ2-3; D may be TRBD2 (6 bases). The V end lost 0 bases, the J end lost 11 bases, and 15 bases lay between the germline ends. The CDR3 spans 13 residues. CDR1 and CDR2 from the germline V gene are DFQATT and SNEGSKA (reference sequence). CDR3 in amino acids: CSARDRESLVQYF. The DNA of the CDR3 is TGCAGTGCTAGAGATCGGGAGTCCCTCGTGCAGTATTTT.

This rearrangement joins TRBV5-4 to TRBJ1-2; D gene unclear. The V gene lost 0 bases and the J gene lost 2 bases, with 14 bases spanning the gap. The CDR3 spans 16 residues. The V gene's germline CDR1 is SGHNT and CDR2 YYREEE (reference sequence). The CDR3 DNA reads TGTGCCAGCAGCTTGGGGCCGGACGCGGCAAACTATGGCTACACCTTC. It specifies CASSLGPDAANYGYTF.

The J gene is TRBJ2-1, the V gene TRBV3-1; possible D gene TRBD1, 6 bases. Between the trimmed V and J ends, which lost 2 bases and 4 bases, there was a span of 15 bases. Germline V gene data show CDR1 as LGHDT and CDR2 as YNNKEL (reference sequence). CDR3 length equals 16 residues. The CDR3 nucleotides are TGTGCCAGCAGCCAAACAGGGAACATCCCGTACAATGAGCAGTTCTTC. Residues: CASSQTGNIPYNEQFF.

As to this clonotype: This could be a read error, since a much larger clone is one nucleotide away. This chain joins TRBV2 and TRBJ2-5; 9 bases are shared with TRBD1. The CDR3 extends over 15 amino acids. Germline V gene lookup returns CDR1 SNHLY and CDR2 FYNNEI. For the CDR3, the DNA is TGTGTCAGCAGCAGCGACAGGGGGGCTCGGGAGACCCAGTACTTC. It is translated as CVSSSDRGARETQYF.

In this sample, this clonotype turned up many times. CDR3 nucleotides: TGTGCCAGCAGCGCCCTAGCGGGGGCTTACAATGAGCAGTTCTTC. It codes for CASSALAGAYNEQFF. The rearrangement joins TRBV7-9 to TRBJ2-1, with 10 bases aligning to TRBD2. After removal of 5 bases from V and 4 bases from J, the junction contained 5 bases not matched to a gene. Germline CDR1 is SEHNR and CDR2 is FQNEAQ (reference sequence). The CDR3 sequence is 15 residues long. Combining the CDR3 with reference TRBV7-9 and TRBJ2-1 gives the whole variable domain DTGVSQNPRHKITKRGQNVTFRCDPISEHNRLYWYRQTLGQGPEFLTYFQNEAQLEKSRLLSDRFSAERPKGSFSTLEIQRTEQGDSAMYLCASSALAGAYNEQFFGPGTRLTVL.

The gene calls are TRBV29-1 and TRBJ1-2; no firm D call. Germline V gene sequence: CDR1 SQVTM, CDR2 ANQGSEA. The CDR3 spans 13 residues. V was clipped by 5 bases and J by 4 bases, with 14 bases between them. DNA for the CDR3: TGCAGCGTTCGCGATTCTGGCCTCTATGGCTACACCTTC. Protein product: CSVRDSGLYGYTF.

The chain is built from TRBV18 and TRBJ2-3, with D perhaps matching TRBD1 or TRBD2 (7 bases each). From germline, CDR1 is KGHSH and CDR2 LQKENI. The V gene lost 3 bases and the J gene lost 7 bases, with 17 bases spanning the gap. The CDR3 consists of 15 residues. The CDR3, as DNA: TGTGCCAGCTCACCGGCGTCCAGGGGGGGGAATACGCAGTATTTT. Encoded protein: CASSPASRGGNTQYF.

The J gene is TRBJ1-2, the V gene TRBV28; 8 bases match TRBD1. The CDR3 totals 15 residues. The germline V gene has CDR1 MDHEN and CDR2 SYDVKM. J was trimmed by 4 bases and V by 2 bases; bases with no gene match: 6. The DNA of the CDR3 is TGTGCCAGCAGTTTAGCCCCCGGACAGGGCTATGGCTACACCTTC. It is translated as CASSLAPGQGYGYTF.

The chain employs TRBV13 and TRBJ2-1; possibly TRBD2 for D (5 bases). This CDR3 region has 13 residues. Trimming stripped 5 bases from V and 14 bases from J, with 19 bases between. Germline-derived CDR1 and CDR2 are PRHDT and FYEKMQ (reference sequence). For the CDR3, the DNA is TGTGCCAGCAGCCCCCGGAGACCGGGATGGGAGTTCTTC. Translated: CASSPRRPGWEFF.

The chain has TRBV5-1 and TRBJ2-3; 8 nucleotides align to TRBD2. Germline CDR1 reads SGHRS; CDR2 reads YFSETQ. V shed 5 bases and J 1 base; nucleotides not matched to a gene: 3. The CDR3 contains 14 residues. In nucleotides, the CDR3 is TGCGCCAGCAGACCGGGGGGGGGCACAGATACGCAGTATTTT. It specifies CASRPGGGTDTQYF.

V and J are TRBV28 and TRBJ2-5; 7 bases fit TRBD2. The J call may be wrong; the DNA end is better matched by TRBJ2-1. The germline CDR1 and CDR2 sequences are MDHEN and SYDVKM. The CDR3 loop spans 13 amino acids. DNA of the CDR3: TGTGCCACGCGACGGTCGGGTGGGGAGGGACAGTTCTTC. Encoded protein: CATRRSGGEGQFF.

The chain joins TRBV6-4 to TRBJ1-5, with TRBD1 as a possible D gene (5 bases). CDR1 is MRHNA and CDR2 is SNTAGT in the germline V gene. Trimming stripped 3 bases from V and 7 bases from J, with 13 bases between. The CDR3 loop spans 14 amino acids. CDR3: CASSETEGEQPQHF. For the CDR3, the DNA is TGTGCCAGCAGTGAAACGGAAGGGGAGCAGCCCCAGCATTTT.

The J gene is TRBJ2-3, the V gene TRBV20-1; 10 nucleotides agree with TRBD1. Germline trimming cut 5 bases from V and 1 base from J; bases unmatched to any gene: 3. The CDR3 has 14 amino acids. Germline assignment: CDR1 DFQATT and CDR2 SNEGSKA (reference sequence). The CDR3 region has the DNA TGCAGTGCTCAGGGGACAGGGGGCACAGATACGCAGTATTTT. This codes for CSAQGTGGTDTQYF.

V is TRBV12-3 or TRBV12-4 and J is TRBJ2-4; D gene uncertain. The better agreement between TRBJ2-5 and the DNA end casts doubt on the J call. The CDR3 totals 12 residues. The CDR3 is CASMSVGETQYF. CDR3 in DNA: TGTGCCAGCATGTCCGTAGGCGAGACCCAGTACTTC.

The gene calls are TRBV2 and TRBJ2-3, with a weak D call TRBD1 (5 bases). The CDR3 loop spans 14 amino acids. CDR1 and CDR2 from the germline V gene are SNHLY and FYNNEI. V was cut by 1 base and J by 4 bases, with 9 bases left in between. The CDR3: CASSEGNRPDTQYF. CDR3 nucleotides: TGTGCCAGCAGTGAAGGAAACAGGCCAGATACGCAGTATTTT.

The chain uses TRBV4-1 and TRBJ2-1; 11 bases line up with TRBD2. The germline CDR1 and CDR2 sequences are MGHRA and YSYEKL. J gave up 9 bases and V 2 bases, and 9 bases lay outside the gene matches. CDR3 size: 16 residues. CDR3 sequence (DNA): TGCGCCAGCAGCCAACCGACTAGCGGGGCTAGGTTTGAGCAGTTCTTC. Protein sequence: CASSQPTSGARFEQFF.